Detailed here is one T cell receptor (beta chain). Antigen specificity is unknown. One end of the junction fails to match germline, which may point to a read error. Primers: 60 Vbeta forward and 13 Jbeta reverse. The data were produced by immunoSEQ multiplex PCR, yet TCRdb's version contains in-frame clones alone and is incomplete. The table includes around 140,000 clones, roughly three quarters detected once. The data were obtained in a study of cytomegalovirus exposure and HLA in healthy donors. Study-level points and caveats: Presence/absence comparisons presumed near-even sequencing depth among donors. Being productive about 87% or about 30% of the time was typical of most TCR beta V segments in an earlier analysis. The study labeled 170 or so TCR beta chains cytomegalovirus-associated.

This CDR3 region has 15 residues. Germline CDR1 reads MNHNS; CDR2 reads SASEGT. Sequencing used PBMCs. The TCR originated in a woman aged 35 to 49 in good health and CMV-seronegative. This chain connects TRBV6-1 to TRBJ2-5; 9 nucleotides match TRBD2. The CDR3 region has the DNA TGTGCCAGCAGTGGTAGCGGGGGACCAAGAGAGGCCCAGTACTTC. Its translation is CASSGSGGPREAQYF.